This record covers a single T cell receptor (beta chain). Repertoires were generated with immunoSEQ multiplex PCR, while TCRdb's copy carries only in-frame clones and drops some. Counted here are roughly 130,000 clones, around 87% occurring once; the ten biggest clones make up more than 3.5%. This sample is drawn from a study of blood T cell repertoires in COVID-19. V lost 4 bases and J lost 10; bases outside the gene matches: 6. Germline assignment: CDR1 LGHNA and CDR2 YNFKEQ. This CDR3 has 12 amino acids. This sequence originates from an older woman with acute or convalescent COVID-19. The sequenced sample consisted of peripheral blood. The gene calls are TRBV4-2 and TRBJ1-1; 7 nucleotides match TRBD1. CDR3 coding DNA: TGTGCCAGCAGCCGCGGGGACAGTAGAGCTTTCTTT. Protein: CASSRGDSRAFF.